These 7 T cell receptor beta chains came from one sample sequenced in a study of blood T cell repertoires in COVID-19. Method: immunoSEQ multiplex PCR; TCRdb's copy keeps in-frame clones and lacks some. In the table there are about 190,000 clones, about 81% of which are singletons. Input material: PBMCs or T cells enriched from blood (not recorded which). These TCRs come from a woman aged 25 to 45 who had recovered from COVID-19.

This chain links TRBV28 with TRBJ1-5, with 7 bases fitting TRBD1. Trimming at V came to 11 bases and at J to 6 bases, leaving 13 bases not matched to a gene. Germline V lookup: CDR1 MDHEN, CDR2 SYDVKM. The CDR3 is 14 amino acids. The CDR3 nucleotides read TGTGCCCCAAACCGACAGGGAGGAGGTCAGCCCCAGCATTTT. This gives the protein CAPNRQGGGQPQHF. Based on the CDR3 plus reference TRBV28 and TRBJ1-5, the full variable domain is DVKVTQSSRYLVKRTGEKVFLECVQDMDHENMFWYRQDPGLGLRLIYFSYDVKMKEKGDIPEGYSVSREKKERFSLILESASTNQTSMYLCAPNRQGGGQPQHFGDGTRLSIL.

There are a few counts of this clone. CDR3 region: CASILLEVGAGELFF. CDR3 DNA: TGTGCCAGCATTCTTCTGGAAGTAGGGGCCGGGGAGCTGTTTTTT. This chain joins TRBV6-5 and TRBJ2-2, with a weak D call TRBD1 (5 bases). Trimming cost V 7 bases and J 6 bases, with 18 bases left between them. Germline loops: CDR1 MNHEY, CDR2 SVGAGI. The CDR3 is 15 residues long.

This clone was recorded once. The V gene is TRBV28, the J gene TRBJ2-5; 9 bases are shared with TRBD2. From germline, CDR1 is MDHEN and CDR2 SYDVKM. The CDR3 loop spans 17 amino acids. J gave up 2 bases and V 5 bases, and 12 bases lay outside the gene matches. CDR3 DNA sequence: TGTGCCAGCAGTCCACACTGGCGGGAGGGACTACAAGAGACCCAGTACTTC. This codes for CASSPHWREGLQETQYF. The whole variable domain, remainder taken from reference TRBV28 and TRBJ2-5, is DVKVTQSSRYLVKRTGEKVFLECVQDMDHENMFWYRQDPGLGLRLIYFSYDVKMKEKGDIPEGYSVSREKKERFSLILESASTNQTSMYLCASSPHWREGLQETQYFGPGTRLLVL.

The chain carries TRBV5-6 and TRBJ1-2; D is ambiguous. V lost 1 base and J 4 bases, leaving 11 bases between the germline ends. Germline V CDR1 and CDR2: SGHDT, YYEEEE. CDR3 size: 14 residues. The DNA for the CDR3 is TGTGCCAGCAGCTTGCCCCCGGGAGGCTATGGCTACACCTTC. Its protein is CASSLPPGGYGYTF.

The chain combines TRBV14 with TRBJ2-3; possibly TRBD1 for D (5 bases). The CDR3 length is 16 residues. The V gene's germline CDR1 is SGHDN and CDR2 FVKESK. V lost 0 bases to trimming and J lost 8 bases, with 18 bases between them. CDR3 residues: CASSQERAGLTATQYF. DNA for the CDR3: TGTGCCAGCAGCCAAGAAAGAGCAGGGTTAACTGCTACGCAGTATTTT.

The chain couples TRBV19 to TRBJ1-2; weak D call: TRBD1 (5 bases). Germline CDR1 is LNHDA and CDR2 is SQIVND (reference sequence). V gave up 1 base and J gave up 3 bases, with 9 bases separating them. The CDR3 consists of 14 residues. The CDR3 protein is CASSIGSGDYGYTF. In nucleotides, the CDR3 is TGTGCCAGTAGTATAGGATCGGGGGACTATGGCTACACCTTC.

This chain connects TRBV11-3 to TRBJ2-2; no definite D call. The CDR3 extends over 15 amino acids. Trimming stripped 6 bases from V and 0 bases from J, with 11 bases between. CDR1 is SGHNT and CDR2 is YENEEA in the germline V gene. The DNA for the CDR3 is TGTGCCAGCAGTTCATTAGCAGCGAACACCGGGGAGCTGTTTTTT. It translates to CASSSLAANTGELFF.